The rows below give T cell receptor beta chains drawn from one sample of a study of CD8+ T cells in alopecia areata. The assay was immunoSEQ multiplex PCR, and TCRdb's table has in-frame clones only and misses some. The sample lists 2,000 or so clones, 65% to 80% occurring once. The sample was skin, taken at approximately week 42, from a patient treated with tofacitinib. Receptor source: a human donor with alopecia areata. CDR3s include the opening cysteine and the closing phenylalanine or tryptophan. D genes are given only for firm matches. Clone size is not always given. Where it is, it says once, few, many or a class for expanded clones.

V gene: TRBV7-8; D gene: TRBD2; J gene: TRBJ2-7; clone size: NA; CDR3 DNA: TGTGCCAGCAGCTCACCGCCGGGGGGGCTCTACGAGCAGTACTTC; CDR3 protein: CASSSPPGGLYEQYF
V gene: TRBV2; D gene: NA; J gene: TRBJ1-6; clone size: NA; CDR3 DNA: TGTGCCAGCAGTGCCGACATCCTAAATTCACCCCTCCACTTT; CDR3 protein: CASSADILNSPLHF
V gene: TRBV11-3; D gene: TRBD1; J gene: TRBJ1-1; clone size: NA; CDR3 DNA: TGTGCCAGCAGCCGCGGGACAGCCACTGAAGCTTTCTTT; CDR3 protein: CASSRGTATEAFF
V gene: TRBV19; D gene: NA; J gene: TRBJ2-6; clone size: NA; CDR3 DNA: TGTGCCACCTCTTTCGGGGACACGGCATTTATATCTGGGGCCAACGTCCTGACTTTC; CDR3 protein: CATSFGDTAFISGANVLTF
V gene: TRBV7-6; D gene: NA; J gene: TRBJ2-7; clone size: NA; CDR3 DNA: TGTGCCAGCAGCTTAGGTCAACAGGGAGACAGTGGGATCTACGAGCAGTACTTC; CDR3 protein: CASSLGQQGDSGIYEQYF
V gene: TRBV30; D gene: TRBD1; J gene: TRBJ1-1; clone size: NA; CDR3 DNA: TGTGCCTGGAGTGTACAGGGGCGAGACACTGAAGCTTTCTTT; CDR3 protein: CAWSVQGRDTEAFF
V gene: TRBV11-2; D gene: NA; J gene: TRBJ2-7; clone size: NA; CDR3 DNA: TGTGCCAGCAGAACAGCAAACTCCTACGAGCAGTACTTC; CDR3 protein: CASRTANSYEQYF
V gene: TRBV7-3; D gene: NA; J gene: TRBJ2-2; clone size: few; CDR3 DNA: TGTGCCAGCAGCCCCGACCCCGTTGGAGCCGGGGAGCTGTTTTTT; CDR3 protein: CASSPDPVGAGELFF
V gene: TRBV6-1; D gene: NA; J gene: TRBJ2-7; clone size: NA; CDR3 DNA: TGTGCCAGCACGTTTAGCCCCGATCTCTCCTACGAGCAGTACTTC; CDR3 protein: CASTFSPDLSYEQYF
V gene: TRBV27; D gene: NA; J gene: TRBJ1-2; clone size: NA; CDR3 DNA: TGTGCCAGCAGCCCCCCGGGGGGGGCACGCTACACCTTC; CDR3 protein: CASSPPGGARYTF
V gene: TRBV19; D gene: NA; J gene: TRBJ2-2; clone size: NA; CDR3 DNA: TGTGCCAGTAGTATAGTCCGCCGGGGGCAGGGGATTTCGGCCACCGGGGAGCTGTTTTTT; CDR3 protein: CASSIVRRGQGISATGELFF
V gene: TRBV19; D gene: TRBD1; J gene: TRBJ2-7; clone size: NA; CDR3 DNA: TGTGCCAGTAGTAAACAGGGGACCTACTACGAGCAGTACTTC; CDR3 protein: CASSKQGTYYEQYF
V gene: TRBV6-1; D gene: TRBD1; J gene: TRBJ1-5; clone size: few; CDR3 DNA: TGTGCCAGCAGTGGGAGCCGAACAGGGGGCGCGAGCAATCAGCCCCAGCATTTT; CDR3 protein: CASSGSRTGGASNQPQHF
V gene: TRBV27; D gene: NA; J gene: TRBJ2-3; clone size: once; CDR3 DNA: TGTGCCAGCAGTTTCAGAGGGGGGCCCACAGATACGCAGTATTTT; CDR3 protein: CASSFRGGPTDTQYF
V gene: TRBV7-2; D gene: TRBD1; J gene: TRBJ1-6; clone size: once; CDR3 DNA: TGTGCCAGCAGCTCCCAGACAGGGGATAATTCACCCCTCCACTTT; CDR3 protein: CASSSQTGDNSPLHF
V gene: TRBV14; D gene: NA; J gene: TRBJ2-3; clone size: NA; CDR3 DNA: TGTGCCAGCAGCCAGTCCGCGGGGAGCACAGATACGCAGTATTTT; CDR3 protein: CASSQSAGSTDTQYF
V gene: TRBV5-1; D gene: NA; J gene: TRBJ2-2; clone size: NA; CDR3 DNA: TGCGCCAGCAGCTTGGTAGGGTTCACCGGGGAGCTGTTTTTT; CDR3 protein: CASSLVGFTGELFF
V gene: TRBV7-2; D gene: NA; J gene: TRBJ2-2; clone size: NA; CDR3 DNA: TGTGCCAGCAGCTTAGTATTCCGGTATGACACCGGGGAGCTGTTTTTT; CDR3 protein: CASSLVFRYDTGELFF
V gene: TRBV10-3; D gene: NA; J gene: TRBJ1-1; clone size: NA; CDR3 DNA: TGTGCCATCAGTGAAATAGGGAACACTGAAGCTTTCTTT; CDR3 protein: CAISEIGNTEAFF
V gene: TRBV6-6; D gene: NA; J gene: TRBJ1-5; clone size: NA; CDR3 DNA: TGTGCCAGCAGCCCGGGGGTGGGCGAAAGCAATCAGCCCCAGCATTTT; CDR3 protein: CASSPGVGESNQPQHF
V gene: TRBV11-1; D gene: TRBD1; J gene: TRBJ2-1; clone size: few; CDR3 DNA: TGTGCCAGCAGGCAAAACAGGGGGCTCAACAATGAGCAGTTCTTC; CDR3 protein: CASRQNRGLNNEQFF
V gene: TRBV7-9; D gene: NA; J gene: TRBJ2-3; clone size: NA; CDR3 DNA: TGTGCCAGCAGCTTCGGGGGAGATAGCACAGATACGCAGTATTTT; CDR3 protein: CASSFGGDSTDTQYF
V gene: TRBV4-1; D gene: NA; J gene: TRBJ1-5; clone size: NA; CDR3 DNA: TGCGCCAGCAGCCATGGGGGGAATCAGCCCCAGCATTTT; CDR3 protein: CASSHGGNQPQHF
V gene: TRBV7-7; D gene: NA; J gene: TRBJ2-2; clone size: NA; CDR3 DNA: TGTGCCAGCAGCTTAGATAGGCGGACCGGGGAGCTGTTTTTT; CDR3 protein: CASSLDRRTGELFF
V gene: TRBV10-3; D gene: NA; J gene: TRBJ1-2; clone size: NA; CDR3 DNA: TGTGCCACCGCCAGGGACCGAGATTATGGCTACACCTTC; CDR3 protein: CATARDRDYGYTF
V gene: TRBV7-2; D gene: NA; J gene: TRBJ1-6; clone size: few; CDR3 DNA: TGTGCCAGCAGCCCCCCCACAGGGACTAATTCACCCCTCCACTTT; CDR3 protein: CASSPPTGTNSPLHF
V gene: TRBV7-8; D gene: NA; J gene: TRBJ2-1; clone size: NA; CDR3 DNA: TGTGCCAGCAGCTTAAGGGGGGCCTACAATGAGCAGTTCTTC; CDR3 protein: CASSLRGAYNEQFF
V gene: TRBV4-1; D gene: TRBD2; J gene: TRBJ2-7; clone size: NA; CDR3 DNA: TGCGCCAGCAGCCAAGGACAAGCGGGGAGATACGAGCAGTACTTC; CDR3 protein: CASSQGQAGRYEQYF